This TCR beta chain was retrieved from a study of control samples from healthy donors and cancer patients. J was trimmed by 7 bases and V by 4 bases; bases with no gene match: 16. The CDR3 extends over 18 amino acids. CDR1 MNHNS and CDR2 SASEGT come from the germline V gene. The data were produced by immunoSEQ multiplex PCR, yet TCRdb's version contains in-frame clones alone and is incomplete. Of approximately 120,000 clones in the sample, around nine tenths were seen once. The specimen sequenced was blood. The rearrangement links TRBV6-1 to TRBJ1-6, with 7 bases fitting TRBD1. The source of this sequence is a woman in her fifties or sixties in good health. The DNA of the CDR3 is TGTGCCAGCAGTGCGGACAGGTTTACGGTTAAGGCGAATTCACCCCTCCACTTT. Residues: CASSADRFTVKANSPLHF.